This T cell receptor (beta chain) was identified during a study of T cell responses to AZD1222 COVID-19 vaccine. Study observations and caveats: Reportedly, nearly half the spike-specific TCRs target unmutated variant regions.

The germline V gene encodes CDR1 KGHSH and CDR2 LQKENI. The CDR3 contains 12 residues. Trimming took 0 bases from V and 3 from J, leaving 2 bases between them. With respect to this clone: The antigen is undetermined.

Repertoires were generated with immunoSEQ multiplex PCR, while TCRdb's copy carries only in-frame clones and drops some. The sample includes some 100,000 clones, less than 90% seen only once; the top ten take roughly a sixth. Specimen: peripheral blood, collected on day 0 of AZD1222 vaccination. This receptor was identified in an adult in good health. The V gene is TRBV18, the J gene TRBJ1-1, with no clear D. The CDR3 DNA sequence: TGTGCCAGCTCACCACCCGACACTGAAGCTTTCTTT. Protein: CASSPPDTEAFF.